This T cell receptor (beta chain) was identified during a study of identical twins. Findings and caveats of the study: Insertion counts were lower in abundant cord blood beta clonotypes, a trend that memory repertoires did not show. Beta out-of-frame sequences displayed a weaker excess of sharing between twins. The study drew conclusions from cross-sectional statistical analysis, not from following the same donors.

In its sample, this clonotype was seen many times. The antigen is undetermined. This CDR3 comprises 17 residues. The V gene lost 8 bases and the J gene lost 4 bases, with 29 bases spanning the gap. Looked up from germline, CDR1 is DFQATT and CDR2 is SNEGSKA (reference sequence). Every donor was a healthy Caucasian. TCRdb reprocessed the 5' RACE reads via MiXCR and lists one record per CDR3 protein. The sample lists 150,000 or so distinct CDR3 sequences, roughly 3.2% occurring once. Sequences were obtained from memory T cells sorted from blood. The J gene is TRBJ1-2, the V gene TRBV20-1; D remains unclear. This receptor was taken from a young man in good health. CDR3 DNA sequence: TGCAGTAGTTGGGTCAGAATCAAGTGGGCGCGAGGCTATGGCTACACCTTC. It yields the protein CSSWVRIKWARGYGYTF.